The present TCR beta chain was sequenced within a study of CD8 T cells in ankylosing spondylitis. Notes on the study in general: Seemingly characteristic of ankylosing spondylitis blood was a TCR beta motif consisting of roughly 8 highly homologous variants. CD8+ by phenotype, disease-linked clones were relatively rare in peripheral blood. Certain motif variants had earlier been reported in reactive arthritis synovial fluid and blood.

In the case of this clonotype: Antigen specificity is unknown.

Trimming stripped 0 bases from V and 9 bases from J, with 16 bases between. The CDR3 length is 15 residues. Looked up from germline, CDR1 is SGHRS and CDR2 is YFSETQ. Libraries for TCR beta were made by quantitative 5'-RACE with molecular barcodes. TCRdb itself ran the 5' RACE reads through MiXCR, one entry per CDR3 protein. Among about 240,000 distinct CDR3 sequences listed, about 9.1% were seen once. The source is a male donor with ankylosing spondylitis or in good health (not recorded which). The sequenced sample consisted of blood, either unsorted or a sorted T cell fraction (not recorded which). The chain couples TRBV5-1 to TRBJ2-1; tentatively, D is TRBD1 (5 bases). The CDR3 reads CASSLAGDRTLEQFF. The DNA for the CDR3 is TGCGCCAGCAGCTTGGCCGGTGACCGGACACTTGAGCAGTTCTTC.